These 27 T cell receptor beta chains were all obtained from the same sample, sequenced in a study of T cells in localized non-small cell lung cancer (dated by TCRdb to 2020 to 2022). The method was the immunoSEQ multiplex PCR assay. TCRdb retrieved this table from immuneACCESS and kept in-frame rearrangements only. Not all clones are present; in checked studies, unresolved V genes account for under half, and no reason is known for the remainder. The sample yields around 3,100 clones; 20% to 25% were counted once. The ten largest account for under 20% of the sample. The source was lung tumor tissue, collected before any cancer treatment. All receptors derive from a man aged 35-75 years with stage II squamous cell lung carcinoma.

There are a few counts of this clone. The CDR3 protein is CASSYGQERGGYTF. CDR3 nucleotide sequence: TGTGCCAGCAGTTACGGGCAGGAAAGAGGCGGCTACACCTTC. V and J are TRBV6-8 and TRBJ1-2; no clear D. The CDR3 contains 14 residues. Trimming stripped 2 bases from V and 8 bases from J, with 15 bases between. Germline lookup yields CDR1 MNHGY and CDR2 SAAAGT.

CDR3 coding DNA: TGTGCCTGGAGTGTCCCCTTTGGAGGGGACCCCTACGAGCAGTACTTC. Translated: CAWSVPFGGDPYEQYF. The genes are TRBV30 and TRBJ2-7, with a possible D match to TRBD2 (6 bases). The CDR3 loop spans 16 amino acids. From germline, CDR1 is GTSNPN and CDR2 SVGIG (reference sequence). Trimming took 0 bases from V and 2 from J, leaving 17 bases between them.

This clone has just one count. The V call is TRBV18, the J call TRBJ1-1; D unresolved. Deletions cut 1 base from V and 4 bases from J, with 13 bases between. This CDR3 has 15 amino acids. Germline V CDR1 and CDR2: KGHSH, LQKENI. CDR3 protein: CASSPREGESTEAFF. CDR3 sequence (DNA): TGTGCCAGCTCACCACGGGAGGGAGAGTCCACTGAAGCTTTCTTT.

CDR3 sequence: CASSPGTVRGKTQYF. In nucleotides, the CDR3 is TGTGCCAGCAGCCCCGGGACGGTCAGGGGGAAGACCCAGTACTTC. The chain is built from TRBV6-8 and TRBJ2-5; 7 bases fit TRBD1. V was pared by 6 bases and J by 6 bases, with 13 bases of the junction left unmatched. Germline V lookup: CDR1 MNHGY, CDR2 SAAAGT. The CDR3 has 15 amino acids.

This clone was detected only once. This rearrangement joins TRBV10-2 to TRBJ2-7; D gene ambiguous. The CDR3 contains 13 residues. V lost 3 bases and J 3 bases, leaving 9 bases between the germline ends. Per germline, CDR1 WSHSY and CDR2 SAAADI. CDR3 sequence: CASSEYRLYEQYF. CDR3 DNA sequence: TGCGCCAGCAGTGAATACAGACTCTACGAGCAGTACTTC.

This clone has more than one count but fewer than ten. The chain carries TRBV18 and TRBJ1-3; no definite D call. The V and J ends lost 3 bases and 7 bases respectively, with 10 bases between them. The length of the CDR3 is 13 residues. Germline lookup yields CDR1 KGHSH and CDR2 LQKENI. The CDR3 is CASSPLGTNTIYF. The DNA of the CDR3 is TGTGCCAGCTCACCGCTGGGTACTAACACCATATATTTT.

The chain recombines TRBV11-3 with TRBJ1-2; D unresolved. The V gene's germline CDR1 is SGHNT and CDR2 YENEEA. The CDR3 has 18 residues. V lost 5 bases and J 3 bases, leaving 25 bases between the germline ends. DNA of the CDR3: TGTGCCAGCAGCCAAGGAGTCAACACCATAAGTGGTGACTATGGCTACACCTTC. It encodes CASSQGVNTISGDYGYTF.

This chain joins TRBV18 and TRBJ1-1, with D maybe TRBD1 (5 bases). With 3 bases removed from V and 2 bases from J, the gap between germline ends came to 10 bases. The CDR3 length is 14 residues. Germline CDR1 is KGHSH and CDR2 is LQKENI. This CDR3 is CASSPQGPNTEAFF. The DNA for the CDR3 is TGTGCCAGCTCACCTCAGGGACCCAACACTGAAGCTTTCTTT.

The chain employs TRBV14 and TRBJ2-5; weak D call: TRBD1 (6 bases). Germline V gene data show CDR1 as SGHDN and CDR2 as FVKESK. Trimming removed 4 bases from V and 5 bases from J, with 11 bases in between. The CDR3 contains 13 residues. The CDR3 sequence is CASSLHRDETQYF. The CDR3 DNA reads as TGTGCCAGCAGCCTCCACAGGGATGAGACCCAGTACTTC.

The chain links TRBV28 to TRBJ2-3, with 9 positions matching TRBD2. The trim removed 5 bases at V and 3 bases at J, leaving 9 bases unmatched. The CDR3 covers 16 residues. CDR1 and CDR2 (germline): MDHEN, SYDVKM. This CDR3 reads CASSPPPTSGTDTQYF. For the CDR3, the DNA is TGTGCCAGCAGTCCCCCTCCGACTAGCGGTACAGATACGCAGTATTTT. Supplemented by reference TRBV28 and TRBJ2-3, the full variable domain reads DVKVTQSSRYLVKRTGEKVFLECVQDMDHENMFWYRQDPGLGLRLIYFSYDVKMKEKGDIPEGYSVSREKKERFSLILESASTNQTSMYLCASSPPPTSGTDTQYFGPGTRLTVL.

The chain has TRBV2 and TRBJ1-6; D may be TRBD1 (5 bases). Per the germline V gene, CDR1 is SNHLY and CDR2 is FYNNEI. This CDR3 is 14 amino acids long. Trimming took off 6 bases at V and 4 bases at J, with 10 bases between the two ends. CDR3 DNA: TGTGCCAGCAGCTGGGGGGGGTATAATTCACCCCTCCACTTT. This gives the protein CASSWGGYNSPLHF.

The rearrangement joins TRBV9 to TRBJ2-2, with a tentative D call TRBD2 (6 bases). From germline, CDR1 is SGDLS and CDR2 YYNGEE. The CDR3 contains 14 residues. V gave up 7 bases and J gave up 5 bases, with 15 bases separating them. The CDR3 bases are TGTGCCAGCGGCGGGACCCTAGTTACCGGGGAGCTGTTTTTT. Translation: CASGGTLVTGELFF.

This clone was seen more than once but under ten times. This chain links TRBV11-3 with TRBJ1-6; D call uncertain. CDR1 and CDR2 (germline): SGHNT, YENEEA. The ends were cut back, 4 bases at V and 6 bases at J, with 16 bases in the middle. CDR3 length: 16 residues. The CDR3 is CASSYGPGIVNSPLHF. CDR3 in DNA: TGTGCCAGCAGCTATGGGCCGGGGATTGTTAATTCACCCCTCCACTTT.

The chain has TRBV29-1 and TRBJ2-5, with TRBD2 matching over 12 bases. Germline lookup yields CDR1 SQVTM and CDR2 ANQGSEA. V was pared by 6 bases and J by 1 base, with 3 bases of the junction left unmatched. The CDR3 covers 14 residues. CDR3 protein: CSVRTSGAQETQYF. CDR3 bases: TGCAGCGTGAGGACTAGCGGGGCCCAAGAGACCCAGTACTTC.

This chain connects TRBV19 to TRBJ1-2; D might be TRBD1 (5 bases). The germline CDR1 and CDR2 sequences are LNHDA and SQIVND (reference sequence). V dropped 7 bases and J dropped 4 bases, with 19 bases sitting between them. The CDR3 runs to 15 residues. CDR3: CASTPSGPRGYGYTF. CDR3 DNA sequence: TGTGCCAGTACCCCCTCGGGCCCAAGGGGCTATGGCTACACCTTC. The whole variable domain, remainder taken from reference TRBV19 and TRBJ1-2, is DGGITQSPKYLFRKEGQNVTLSCEQNLNHDAMYWYRQDPGQGLRLIYYSQIVNDFQKGDIAEGYSVSREKKESFPLTVTSAQKNPTAFYLCASTPSGPRGYGYTFGSGTRLTVV.

This clone has just a few counts. This chain connects TRBV6-8 to TRBJ2-2, with 8 bases fitting TRBD2. Germline CDR1 is MNHGY and CDR2 is SAAAGT. The junction had 10 bases not matched to a gene; V was cut back by 4 bases and J by 3 bases. The CDR3 contains 17 residues. CDR3 DNA: TGTGCCAGCAGTTCTCTTACGAAGCGGGAGTACACCGGGGAGCTGTTTTTT. It yields the protein CASSSLTKREYTGELFF.

The V gene is TRBV5-1, the J gene TRBJ1-2; 7 nucleotides align to TRBD1. The J segment lost 2 bases and the V segment lost 3 bases, leaving 13 bases of the junction unmatched. The CDR3 totals 17 residues. Germline loops: CDR1 SGHRS, CDR2 YFSETQ. The CDR3 loop reads CASSSLRAGTANYGYTF. CDR3 bases: TGCGCCAGCAGCTCCCTGCGGGCCGGGACAGCAAACTATGGCTACACCTTC.

The CDR3, as DNA: TGTGCCAGTAGTATTCAGGGGATGTTCACTGGGGCCAACGTCCTGACTTTC. Translating it yields CASSIQGMFTGANVLTF. The chain carries TRBV19 and TRBJ2-6; TRBD1 might be the D (6 bases). Trimming shortened V by 3 bases and J by 2 bases, and 14 bases separated the two germline ends. CDR1 LNHDA and CDR2 SQIVND come from the germline V gene (reference sequence). CDR3 length: 17 residues. The whole variable domain, filled in from reference TRBV19 and TRBJ2-6, reads DGGITQSPKYLFRKEGQNVTLSCEQNLNHDAMYWYRQDPGQGLRLIYYSQIVNDFQKGDIAEGYSVSREKKESFPLTVTSAQKNPTAFYLCASSIQGMFTGANVLTFGAGSRLTVL.

This clone was observed once. This sequence joins TRBV30 and TRBJ1-1; 9 bases are shared with TRBD1. The germline CDR1 and CDR2 sequences are GTSNPN and SVGIG (reference sequence). The J segment lost 4 bases and the V segment lost 0 bases, leaving 9 bases of the junction unmatched. The CDR3 length is 16 residues. CDR3 in amino acids: CAWSVSSTGGTTEAFF. The CDR3 DNA reads TGTGCCTGGAGTGTTTCTTCGACAGGGGGGACCACTGAAGCTTTCTTT. Based on the CDR3 plus reference TRBV30 and TRBJ1-1, the full variable domain is SQTIHQWPATLVQPVGSPLSLECTVEGTSNPNLYWYRQAAGRGLQLLFYSVGIGQISSEVPQNLSASRPQDRQFILSSKKLLLSDSGFYLCAWSVSSTGGTTEAFFGQGTRLTVV.

This chain links TRBV19 with TRBJ2-2; 7 nucleotides align to TRBD1. CDR3 size: 14 residues. J was trimmed by 7 bases and V by 7 bases; bases with no gene match: 9. Germline V gives CDR1 LNHDA, CDR2 SQIVND (reference sequence). CDR3 amino acids: CASTSGQFYGELFF. The CDR3 nucleotides are TGTGCCAGTACCTCGGGACAGTTTTACGGGGAGCTGTTTTTT.

This clone was seen more than once but under ten times. V is TRBV12-5 and J is TRBJ2-7, with TRBD1 identical over 9 bases. The CDR3 sequence is 14 residues long. J was trimmed by 4 bases and V by 6 bases; bases with no gene match: 7. Germline CDR1 reads LGHNT; CDR2 reads FRNRAP. The CDR3 DNA follows: TGTGCTAGTGGACCCGGACAGGGGACGTACGAGCAGTACTTC. Its protein product is CASGPGQGTYEQYF. Together with reference TRBV12-5 and TRBJ2-7, the CDR3 gives the full variable domain: DARVTQTPRHKVTEMGQEVTMRCQPILGHNTVFWYRQTMMQGLELLAYFRNRAPLDDSGMPKDRFSAEMPDATLATLKIQPSEPRDSAVYFCASGPGQGTYEQYFGPGTRLTVT.

This clone was observed a few times. This CDR3 is CASKFLSTDTQYF. DNA for the CDR3: TGTGCCAGTAAATTCCTTAGCACAGATACGCAGTATTTT. The V gene is TRBV19, the J gene TRBJ2-3; D is uncertain. The CDR3 is 13 amino acids. The ends were cut back, 7 bases at V and 0 bases at J, with 8 bases in the middle. The V gene's germline CDR1 is LNHDA and CDR2 SQIVND (reference sequence). Together with reference TRBV19 and TRBJ2-3, the CDR3 gives the full variable domain: DGGITQSPKYLFRKEGQNVTLSCEQNLNHDAMYWYRQDPGQGLRLIYYSQIVNDFQKGDIAEGYSVSREKKESFPLTVTSAQKNPTAFYLCASKFLSTDTQYFGPGTRLTVL.

In its sample, this clone was seen a few times. The chain uses TRBV9 and TRBJ2-2; 7 positions agree with TRBD1. The CDR3 sequence is 16 residues long. Unmatched junction bases numbered 13, after V lost 4 bases and J lost 7 bases. Germline V gene sequence: CDR1 SGDLS, CDR2 YYNGEE. In nucleotides, the CDR3 is TGTGCCAGCAGCCCAAGACAGGGACCTCTCTTCGGGGAGCTGTTTTTT. Protein sequence: CASSPRQGPLFGELFF. Together with reference TRBV9 and TRBJ2-2, the CDR3 gives the full variable domain: DSGVTQTPKHLITATGQRVTLRCSPRSGDLSVYWYQQSLDQGLQFLIQYYNGEERAKGNILERFSAQQFPDLHSELNLSSLELGDSALYFCASSPRQGPLFGELFFGEGSRLTVL.

The chain uses TRBV6-8 and TRBJ2-5; maybe TRBD2 (6 bases). The CDR3 is 13 residues long. V was clipped by 6 bases and J by 3 bases, with 11 bases between them. The germline CDR1 and CDR2 sequences are MNHGY and SAAAGT. This chain's CDR3 is CASRSAGKETQYF. CDR3 nucleotide sequence: TGTGCCAGCAGATCCGCGGGGAAAGAGACCCAGTACTTC.

This rearrangement joins TRBV9 to TRBJ2-7; D perhaps matches TRBD1 (5 bases). The CDR3 consists of 13 residues. Germline CDR1 and CDR2: SGDLS and YYNGEE. Trimming stripped 0 bases from V and 6 bases from J, with 10 bases between. The CDR3 sequence: CASSVGQLGEQYF. The DNA for the CDR3 is TGTGCCAGCAGCGTAGGACAGCTTGGCGAGCAGTACTTC.

By sample fraction, this clone is medium-sized. Relative to the germline gene, one junction end is altered; a read error may explain this. This chain links TRBV28 with TRBJ2-7, with D perhaps TRBD1 (6 bases). The CDR3 sequence is 15 residues long. CDR1 and CDR2 from the germline V gene are MDHEN and SYDVKM. DNA of the CDR3: TGTGCCAGCAGTTTACGGGGACATAAAGGGATCTCGGAGGACTTC. Translated: CASSLRGHKGISEDF.

This chain uses TRBV25-1 with TRBJ2-3; D unclear. CDR1 MGHDK and CDR2 SYGVNS come from the germline V gene. The germline V and J ends were trimmed by 0 bases and 1 base, with 2 bases remaining between them. This CDR3 has 13 residues. The CDR3 is CASSEYGTDTQYF. The CDR3 DNA reads TGTGCCAGCAGTGAATACGGCACAGATACGCAGTATTTT.